These 9 T cell receptor beta chains share one sample of origin, sequenced in a study of a mutant IDH1 vaccine in newly diagnosed glioma. TCRdb's copy holds only in-frame clones and misses some; the assay was immunoSEQ multiplex PCR. Of around 92,000 clones listed, 80% to 90% are singletons. Time point indicated: baseline, week 1 (first vaccination visit). The treatment was: pre-vaccination baseline after standard-of-care therapy. This specimen consisted of PBMCs, obtained from a glioma patient treated with radiotherapy, temozolomide or both. The receptors shown here come from a woman aged 50 to 60 with glioma.

The chain combines TRBV19 with TRBJ1-1; no reliable D call. Germline CDR1 LNHDA, CDR2 SQIVND (reference sequence). Trimming took off 5 bases at V and 11 bases at J, with 15 bases between the two ends. The CDR3 length is 12 residues. CDR3: CASSPPDRYAFF. CDR3 nucleotides: TGTGCCAGTAGTCCCCCCGACCGCTACGCTTTCTTT.

This chain connects TRBV11-2 to TRBJ2-7, with 7 bases identical to TRBD1. The CDR3 has 14 amino acids. Germline CDR1 is SGHAT and CDR2 is FQNNGV. With 5 bases clipped from V and 2 bases from J, the junction kept 6 bases outside the gene matches. CDR3 sequence (DNA): TGTGCCAGCAGCGCCGGGACAGCCCCCTACGAGCAGTACTTC. Its protein product is CASSAGTAPYEQYF.

V is TRBV7-9 and J is TRBJ2-7, with 11 nucleotides matching TRBD1. Germline V gene lookup returns CDR1 SEHNR and CDR2 FQNEAQ (reference sequence). Trimming at V came to 5 bases and at J to 6 bases, leaving 12 bases not matched to a gene. The CDR3 sequence is 16 residues long. The CDR3 is CASSPTPGTGGPEQYF. As DNA, the CDR3 is TGTGCCAGCAGCCCAACCCCAGGGACAGGGGGTCCCGAGCAGTACTTC. Drawing the rest from reference TRBV7-9 and TRBJ2-7, the complete variable domain is DTGVSQNPRHKITKRGQNVTFRCDPISEHNRLYWYRQTLGQGPEFLTYFQNEAQLEKSRLLSDRFSAERPKGSFSTLEIQRTEQGDSAMYLCASSPTPGTGGPEQYFGPGTRLTVT.

The chain employs TRBV4-1 and TRBJ1-2, with D possibly being TRBD1 (6 bases). The V end lost 0 bases, the J end lost 8 bases, and 16 bases lay between the germline ends. Germline CDR1 is MGHRA and CDR2 is YSYEKL. The CDR3 contains 15 residues. The CDR3 DNA reads TGCGCCAGCAGCCAAGAGGACAGTACCACTATGGGCTACACCTTC. Its translation is CASSQEDSTTMGYTF.

The rearrangement uses TRBV6-5 and TRBJ1-1; weak D call: TRBD1 (5 bases). V shed 2 bases and J shed 1 base, with 8 bases lying between them. Germline V gene lookup returns CDR1 MNHEY and CDR2 SVGAGI. The length of the CDR3 is 14 residues. CDR3 loop: CASSYLGENTEAFF. The DNA for the CDR3 is TGTGCCAGCAGTTACCTAGGGGAGAACACTGAAGCTTTCTTT.

The chain joins TRBV19 to TRBJ2-2; 7 nucleotides align to TRBD1. This CDR3 is built from 15 residues. Per germline, CDR1 LNHDA and CDR2 SQIVND (reference sequence). V lost 5 bases and J lost 5; bases outside the gene matches: 8. The CDR3 reads CASSVMTGKTGELFF. The CDR3 bases are TGTGCCAGTAGTGTTATGACAGGGAAAACCGGGGAGCTGTTTTTT.

CDR3 DNA sequence: TGTGCCAGCAGGATGGACAGGGGGTTGTCTTCACCCCTCCACTTT. Its protein is CASRMDRGLSSPLHF. The chain combines TRBV6-5 with TRBJ1-6, with 10 bases fitting TRBD1. V dropped 6 bases and J dropped 9; count of bases not matched to a gene: 8. The germline V gene has CDR1 MNHEY and CDR2 SVGAGI. The CDR3 is 15 residues long.

This clone has only one observation. The chain carries TRBV21-1 and TRBJ2-1; the table's D gene call, TRBD1, was not cross checked with the DNA. TRBV21-1 is deemed a pseudogene. The CDR3 is made up of 16 amino acids. The CDR3 coding sequence is TGTGCCAGCAGATCCACCTTTGGGGGCGGGTACAATGAGCAGTTCTTC. Amino acid sequence: CASRSTFGGGYNEQFF.

This sequence joins TRBV5-6 and TRBJ2-7; a weak D match, TRBD1 (7 bases). V dropped 2 bases and J dropped 3 bases, with 15 bases sitting between them. The CDR3 sequence is 15 residues long. Germline V gives CDR1 SGHDT, CDR2 YYEEEE. CDR3 region: CASSLPRQGLYEQYF. In DNA form, the CDR3 reads TGTGCCAGCAGCTTACCCCGACAGGGACTCTACGAGCAGTACTTC.